This T cell receptor (beta chain) derives from a study of T cells in narcolepsy listed by TCRdb under 2018. General notes on the study: Patients with narcolepsy type 1 or type 2 (NT1, NT2) were enrolled in the study together with healthy control donors. Autoreactive T cells targeting hypocretin neuron self-antigens (hypocretin, TRIB2) were sought in narcolepsy patients, and TCR Vbeta sequencing was used to track clonotypes in blood and CSF.

Overall study outcomes, separate from this receptor: Certain blood memory CD4+ repertoires from patients and controls had no sequences that matched autoreactive T cell clones. Autoreactive clonotypes were reported to be detected serially in the blood of the same patients and of different patients, but not in the blood of healthy controls. Patients and controls had comparable numbers of sequenced blood memory CD4+ clonotypes, averaging about 37,000 and 33,000, respectively. HCRT-specific and TRIB2-specific autoreactive clonotypes were highlighted in plots that compared CD4+ T cell clonotypes in CSF versus blood from the same patient.

For TCR Vbeta sequencing, memory CD4+ T cells were sorted ex vivo from the peripheral blood of both healthy controls and narcolepsy patients. The table lists this clone with a few counts. Which antigen it targets is not known. Base qualities were left out, and no much larger clone turns up one base away. Reading from cysteine to phenylalanine, the CDR3 counts 15 amino acids. Of the read, only the CDR3 DNA is kept; its 45 bases are in frame from base 1. CDR1 and CDR2, looked up from the germline V gene, are SGHRS and YFSETQ. Trimming removed 0 bases from V and 3 bases from J, leaving 12 bases between the germline ends. Library generation was performed with the immunoSEQ multiplex PCR assay. TCRdb stores this immuneACCESS table with in-frame sequences only. Part of the clones is absent; in the studies checked, under half of the shortfall reflects unresolved V genes, and no reason is known for the rest. This sample gives nearly 35,000 clones in total; over 65% of them show up just once. Roughly 2% of the sample belongs to the ten largest clones.

This chain is built from TRBV5-1 and TRBJ1-1, with the D segment identity uncertain. This clonotype was sampled from a human donor in good health. Sequenced: memory (CD45RA-) CD4+ T cells from blood. The cell subset or site label on this specimen signifies: memory T cells sorted ex vivo from peripheral blood. The CDR3 reads CASSLEASRHTEAFF. The bases read TGCGCCAGCAGCTTGGAGGCCTCCAGGCACACTGAAGCTTTCTTT.